Below are 30 T cell receptor beta chains sequenced from a single sample in a study of cytomegalovirus exposure and HLA in healthy donors. Primers for the PCR totalled 60 Vbeta and 13 Jbeta. Using immunoSEQ multiplex PCR, the repertoire was profiled, and TCRdb retains in-frame clones only, with some absent. This table holds approximately 170,000 clones, over 75% found once. The sequencing sample was made of PBMCs. These receptors were obtained from a male donor in good health and CMV-seronegative.

The chain joins TRBV10-3 to TRBJ2-7; no clear D. From germline, CDR1 is ENHRY and CDR2 SYGVKD. The CDR3 runs to 13 residues. Trimming took off 7 bases at V and 2 bases at J, with 12 bases between the two ends. The CDR3 sequence is CAIKVGTAYEQYF. The CDR3 DNA reads TGTGCCATCAAGGTGGGCACAGCCTACGAGCAGTACTTC.

V and J are TRBV4-1 and TRBJ1-2, with D tentatively TRBD1 (5 bases). The germline V gene has CDR1 MGHRA and CDR2 YSYEKL. CDR3 size: 16 residues. Trimming left V 3 bases short and J 4 bases short, with 18 bases between. The CDR3 DNA reads as TGCGCCAGCAGCCAGGCGGGACGGGGATTTAGCTATGGCTACACCTTC. Translation gives CASSQAGRGFSYGYTF.

The V call is TRBV7-2, the J call TRBJ1-3; D not resolved. Germline CDR1 reads SGHTA; CDR2 reads FQGNSA. V lost 1 base to trimming and J lost 3 bases, with 4 bases between them. This CDR3 spans 13 amino acids. CDR3 nucleotide sequence: TGTGCCAGCAGCTTAGGCAGTGGAAACACCATATATTTT. It encodes CASSLGSGNTIYF.

The V and J genes are TRBV4-3 and TRBJ1-1; 7 nucleotides align to TRBD1. Germline trimming cut 3 bases from V and 4 bases from J; bases unmatched to any gene: 17. CDR3 length: 18 residues. Germline CDR1 reads LGHNA; CDR2 reads YSLEER. As DNA, the CDR3 is TGCGCCAGCAGCCACTTAGGGACAGTAGGCGGTATGTCCACTGAAGCTTTCTTT. Translation: CASSHLGTVGGMSTEAFF.

This clone has just one count. This chain links TRBV19 with TRBJ2-7; 12 bases match TRBD2. The germline V gene has CDR1 LNHDA and CDR2 SQIVND (reference sequence). The CDR3 runs to 15 residues. V lost 6 bases to trimming and J lost 2 bases; unmatched junction nucleotides: 5. CDR3 bases: TGTGCCAGTAGAACTAGCGGGGGGCCCCCCTACGAGCAGTACTTC. It codes for CASRTSGGPPYEQYF.

The CDR3 loop is CASSLGLAGGLGTDTQYF. The CDR3, as DNA: TGCGCCAGCAGCTTGGGTCTAGCGGGGGGGCTTGGCACAGATACGCAGTATTTT. The chain has TRBV5-1 and TRBJ2-3; 12 bases fit TRBD2. The CDR3 is made up of 18 amino acids. V shed 0 bases, J shed 1 base, and the junction held 6 bases outside the gene matches. CDR1 is SGHRS and CDR2 is YFSETQ in the germline V gene.

V is TRBV5-6 and J is TRBJ2-3; 10 bases agree with TRBD2. Germline V gives CDR1 SGHDT, CDR2 YYEEEE. With V trimmed by 5 bases and J by 0 bases, 12 bases remained unmatched. This CDR3 has 18 amino acids. CDR3 region: CASSGRASGGPSTDTQYF. The CDR3 DNA is TGTGCCAGCAGTGGGAGGGCTAGCGGGGGCCCTAGCACAGATACGCAGTATTTT.

V is TRBV10-3 and J is TRBJ1-2; D remains unclear. Germline V gives CDR1 ENHRY, CDR2 SYGVKD. The CDR3 has 14 amino acids. V shed 4 bases and J shed 5 bases, with 14 bases lying between them. The CDR3 DNA reads TGTGCCATCAGTGTTGGCGGGGTCGGTTATGGCTACACCTTC. It translates to CAISVGGVGYGYTF.

J is TRBJ2-5 and V is TRBV29-1, with 8 bases lining up with TRBD1. Germline assignment: CDR1 SQVTM and CDR2 ANQGSEA. The CDR3 runs 12 residues. V lost 7 bases to trimming and J lost 3 bases; unmatched junction nucleotides: 4. The CDR3 loop reads CSAEDREETQYF. As DNA, the CDR3 is TGCAGCGCCGAGGACAGGGAAGAGACCCAGTACTTC. The complete variable domain, with remaining parts taken from reference TRBV29-1 and TRBJ2-5, reads SAVISQKPSRDICQRGTSLTIQCQVDSQVTMMFWYRQQPGQSLTLIATANQGSEATYESGFVIDKFPISRPNLTFSTLTVSNMSPEDSSIYLCSAEDREETQYFGPGTRLLVL.

This clone came up once. The chain has TRBV30 and TRBJ2-3; D is unclear. Germline V CDR1 and CDR2: GTSNPN, SVGIG (reference sequence). Trimming shortened V by 1 base and J by 14 bases, and 13 bases separated the two germline ends. The length of the CDR3 is 11 residues. CDR3 sequence reads: CAWSALLRLYF. The DNA of the CDR3 is TGTGCCTGGAGTGCTCTACTCCGCCTGTATTTT.

The rearrangement uses TRBV19 and TRBJ1-4; D perhaps matches TRBD1 (6 bases). This CDR3 is built from 15 residues. CDR1 and CDR2 (germline): LNHDA, SQIVND (reference sequence). Trimming took 5 bases from V and 6 from J, leaving 16 bases between them. In DNA form, the CDR3 reads TGTGCCAGTAGTTCCCTCGCAGGGGAAGATGAAAAACTGTTTTTT. Amino acid sequence: CASSSLAGEDEKLFF.

This clone is categorized as medium-sized. The CDR3 loop is CASSPNAGPREQYF. CDR3 DNA: TGTGCCAGCAGTCCGAATGCAGGGCCGCGCGAGCAGTACTTC. The chain recombines TRBV6-4 with TRBJ2-7; D perhaps matches TRBD1 (5 bases). Germline-derived CDR1 and CDR2 are MRHNA and SNTAGT. V lost 5 bases to trimming and J lost 6 bases, with 17 bases between them. The CDR3 sequence is 14 residues long.

The chain links TRBV29-1 to TRBJ1-1, with a weak D call TRBD1 (5 bases). Germline CDR1 reads SQVTM; CDR2 reads ANQGSEA. This CDR3 spans 13 amino acids. Trimming cost V 3 bases and J 3 bases, with 11 bases left between them. CDR3 residues: CSVDGAVYTEAFF. CDR3 DNA sequence: TGCAGCGTTGATGGGGCAGTCTACACTGAAGCTTTCTTT.

The chain is built from TRBV7-9 and TRBJ1-3, with D perhaps TRBD1 (5 bases). There are 15 residues in the CDR3. CDR1 is SEHNR and CDR2 is FQNEAQ in the germline V gene (reference sequence). Trimming cost V 5 bases and J 0 bases, with 11 bases left between them. The CDR3 bases are TGTGCCAGCAGCGAAACCAGGGTCTCTGGAAACACCATATATTTT. This encodes CASSETRVSGNTIYF.

The gene calls are TRBV11-3 and TRBJ2-7; 8 nucleotides agree with TRBD1. In germline, CDR1 is SGHNT, CDR2 YENEEA. J lost 6 bases, V lost 5 bases, and 9 bases had no gene match. This CDR3 region has 14 residues. DNA of the CDR3: TGTGCCAGCAGCACCGACAGGGGTCCGGGCGAGCAGTACTTC. It encodes CASSTDRGPGEQYF. Filled out from reference TRBV11-3 and TRBJ2-7, the complete variable domain reads EAGVVQSPRYKIIEKKQPVAFWCNPISGHNTLYWYLQNLGQGPELLIRYENEEAVDDSQLPKDRFSAERLKGVDSTLKIQPAELGDSAVYLCASSTDRGPGEQYFGPGTRLTVT.

The chain combines TRBV7-9 with TRBJ2-7; 7 nucleotides align to TRBD1. Germline trimming cut 3 bases from V and 6 bases from J; bases unmatched to any gene: 5. Germline-derived CDR1 and CDR2 are SEHNR and FQNEAQ (reference sequence). This CDR3 is 13 amino acids long. CDR3 protein: CASSFVAGGEQYF. DNA of the CDR3: TGTGCCAGCAGCTTCGTGGCAGGGGGCGAGCAGTACTTC.

V and J are TRBV30 and TRBJ1-1; no definite D call. Trimming left V 0 bases short and J 4 bases short, with 9 bases between. There are 13 residues in the CDR3. Germline V gives CDR1 GTSNPN, CDR2 SVGIG (reference sequence). The CDR3, as DNA: TGTGCCTGGAGTGTTGCGGCTGGCACTGAAGCTTTCTTT. This sequence encodes CAWSVAAGTEAFF.

V usage is TRBV4-1 and J usage is TRBJ2-7; a weak D match, TRBD1 (6 bases). CDR3 length equals 14 residues. V was shortened by 3 bases and J by 0 bases, with 9 bases between the two germline ends. Germline CDR1 and CDR2: MGHRA and YSYEKL. In DNA, the CDR3 is TGCGCCAGCAGCCATGCGGACAGCTCCTACGAGCAGTACTTC. Translating it yields CASSHADSSYEQYF.

J is TRBJ1-2 and V is TRBV5-6; a weak D match, TRBD1 (6 bases). V was trimmed by 3 bases and J by 5 bases, leaving 8 bases between them. From germline, CDR1 is SGHDT and CDR2 YYEEEE. The CDR3 totals 12 residues. CDR3 loop: CASSSGEYGYTF. The CDR3 DNA reads TGTGCCAGCAGCTCAGGGGAGTATGGCTACACCTTC.

The genes are TRBV7-9 and TRBJ2-7; TRBD1 might be the D (5 bases). Germline V gene sequence: CDR1 SEHNR, CDR2 FQNEAQ (reference sequence). Trimming removed 6 bases from V and 5 bases from J, with 20 bases in between. The CDR3 is 15 residues long. The CDR3: CASSLQVRVGDEQYF. The CDR3 DNA follows: TGTGCCAGCAGTTTACAGGTCAGGGTCGGTGACGAGCAGTACTTC.

The chain links TRBV30 to TRBJ1-6; D may be TRBD1 (6 bases). CDR3 length: 15 amino acids. Germline CDR1 reads GTSNPN; CDR2 reads SVGIG (reference sequence). Between the trimmed V and J ends, which lost 0 bases and 9 bases, there was a span of 15 bases. The CDR3 is CAWSVGGLGASPLHF. DNA of the CDR3: TGTGCCTGGAGTGTAGGGGGTCTTGGGGCTTCACCCCTCCACTTT.

This chain joins TRBV19 and TRBJ1-1; perhaps TRBD1 as D (5 bases). Germline lookup yields CDR1 LNHDA and CDR2 SQIVND (reference sequence). Trimming stripped 3 bases from V and 4 bases from J, with 18 bases between. The CDR3 covers 16 residues. For the CDR3, the DNA is TGTGCCAGTAGTATCAGGAGTAGGGGCGGTGGCACTGAAGCTTTCTTT. As protein: CASSIRSRGGGTEAFF.

This chain joins TRBV18 and TRBJ2-1, with TRBD1 matching 7 bases. CDR1 and CDR2 (germline): KGHSH, LQKENI. This CDR3 has 15 residues. With V trimmed by 1 base and J by 1 base, 1 base remained unmatched. CDR3 residues: CASSPLGQSYNEQFF. For the CDR3, the DNA is TGTGCCAGCTCACCACTGGGACAGTCCTACAATGAGCAGTTCTTC.

The J gene is TRBJ2-1, the V gene TRBV4-1; a weak D match, TRBD1 (6 bases). V gave up 2 bases and J gave up 6 bases, with 17 bases separating them. The CDR3 runs to 16 residues. The germline CDR1 and CDR2 sequences are MGHRA and YSYEKL. The CDR3 region has the DNA TGCGCCAGCAGCCAACGTTGGGGGCTGGGGCCCAATGAGCAGTTCTTC. Translation gives CASSQRWGLGPNEQFF.

This sequence joins TRBV27 and TRBJ2-5, with unresolved D. In germline, CDR1 is MNHEY, CDR2 SMNVEV (reference sequence). This CDR3 has 12 amino acids. V was trimmed by 3 bases and J by 4 bases, leaving 6 bases between them. The CDR3 reads CASSFFGETQYF. CDR3 DNA sequence: TGTGCCAGCAGTTTCTTCGGAGAGACCCAGTACTTC.

The genes are TRBV6-1 and TRBJ1-2, with a tentative D call TRBD1 (6 bases). CDR1 MNHNS and CDR2 SASEGT come from the germline V gene. Trimming removed 5 bases at V and 4 bases at J, with 14 bases between. The CDR3 is 14 amino acids. The CDR3 spells CASSTPQGLYGYTF. The CDR3 region has the DNA TGTGCCAGCAGTACACCTCAGGGGCTCTATGGCTACACCTTC.

CDR3 in DNA: TGTGCCAGCAGTGATAAGGGACAGGGAGGCGGAGAGACCCAGTACTTC. Amino acid sequence: CASSDKGQGGGETQYF. This chain uses TRBV6-1 with TRBJ2-5; 9 bases map to TRBD1. With V trimmed by 3 bases and J by 4 bases, 9 bases remained unmatched. The CDR3 totals 16 residues. Germline V gives CDR1 MNHNS, CDR2 SASEGT.

This clone was seen a few times. The chain has TRBV5-5 and TRBJ1-2; TRBD1 agrees at 7 bases. From germline, CDR1 is SGHKS and CDR2 YYEKEE (reference sequence). The CDR3 is made up of 12 amino acids. V was pared by 4 bases and J by 7 bases, with 4 bases of the junction left unmatched. The chain's CDR3 is CASSLGQAGYTF. Here the CDR3 DNA reads TGTGCCAGCAGCCTCGGACAGGCTGGCTACACCTTC.

This clone has more than one count but fewer than ten. The chain carries TRBV6-6 and TRBJ2-5; D ambiguous. CDR3 size: 13 residues. Germline CDR1 and CDR2: MNHNY and SVGAGI (reference sequence). Trimming stripped 6 bases from V and 7 bases from J, with 15 bases between. The CDR3, as DNA: TGTGCCAGCAGCGAACTGCCCTCCGGGACCCAGTACTTC. Its translation: CASSELPSGTQYF.

With respect to this clone: Other DNA sequences in this specimen translate into the identical CDR3. J is TRBJ2-2 and V is TRBV5-1; TRBD1 matches at 7 bases. CDR3 size: 15 residues. Germline CDR1 is SGHRS and CDR2 is YFSETQ. The ends lost 1 base at V and 1 base at J; junction bases unmatched: 1. CDR3 nucleotides: TGCGCCAGCAGCTTGCGGACAGGGAACACCGGGGAGCTGTTTTTT. It codes for CASSLRTGNTGELFF. The variable domain in full, with the rest retrieved from reference TRBV5-1 and TRBJ2-2, is KAGVTQTPRYLIKTRGQQVTLSCSPISGHRSVSWYQQTPGQGLQFLFEYFSETQRNKGNFPGRFSGRQFSNSRSEMNVSTLELGDSALYLCASSLRTGNTGELFFGEGSRLTVL.